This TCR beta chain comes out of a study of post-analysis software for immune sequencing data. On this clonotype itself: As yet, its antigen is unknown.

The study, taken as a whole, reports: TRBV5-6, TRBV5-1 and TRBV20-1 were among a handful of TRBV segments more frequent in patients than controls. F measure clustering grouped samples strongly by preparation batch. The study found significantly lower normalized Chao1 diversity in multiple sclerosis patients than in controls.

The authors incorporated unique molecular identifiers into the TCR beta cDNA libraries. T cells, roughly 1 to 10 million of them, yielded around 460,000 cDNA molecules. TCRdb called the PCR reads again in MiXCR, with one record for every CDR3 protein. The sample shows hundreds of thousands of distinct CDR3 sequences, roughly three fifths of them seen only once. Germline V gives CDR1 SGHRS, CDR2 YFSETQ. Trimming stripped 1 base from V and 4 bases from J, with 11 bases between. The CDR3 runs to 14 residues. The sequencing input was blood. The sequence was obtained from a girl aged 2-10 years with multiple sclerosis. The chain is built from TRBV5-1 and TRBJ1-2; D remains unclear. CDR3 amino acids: CASSLQPFSYGYTF. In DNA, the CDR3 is TGCGCCAGCAGCTTGCAACCATTCTCCTATGGCTACACCTTC. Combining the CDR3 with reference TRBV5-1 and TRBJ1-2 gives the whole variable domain KAGVTQTPRYLIKTRGQQVTLSCSPISGHRSVSWYQQTPGQGLQFLFEYFSETQRNKGNFPGRFSGRQFSNSRSEMNVSTLELGDSALYLCASSLQPFSYGYTFGSGTRLTVV.